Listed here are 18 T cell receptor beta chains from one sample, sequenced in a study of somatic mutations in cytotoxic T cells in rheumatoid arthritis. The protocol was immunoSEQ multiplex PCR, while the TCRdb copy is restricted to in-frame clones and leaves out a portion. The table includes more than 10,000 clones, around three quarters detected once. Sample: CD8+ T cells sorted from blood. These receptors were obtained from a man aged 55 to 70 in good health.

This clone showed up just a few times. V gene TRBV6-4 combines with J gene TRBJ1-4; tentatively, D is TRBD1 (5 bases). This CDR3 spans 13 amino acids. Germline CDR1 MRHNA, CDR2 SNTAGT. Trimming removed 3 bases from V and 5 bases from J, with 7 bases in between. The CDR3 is CASSEGENEKLFF. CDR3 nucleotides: TGTGCCAGCAGTGAAGGGGAGAATGAAAAACTGTTTTTT.

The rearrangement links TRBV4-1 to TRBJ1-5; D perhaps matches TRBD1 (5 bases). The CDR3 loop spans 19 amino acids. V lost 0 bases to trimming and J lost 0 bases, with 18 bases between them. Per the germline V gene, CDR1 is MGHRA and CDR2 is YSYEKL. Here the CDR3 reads CASSQEEQVESYSNQPQHF. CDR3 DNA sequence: TGCGCCAGCAGCCAAGAGGAACAGGTAGAGAGCTATAGCAATCAGCCCCAGCATTTT.

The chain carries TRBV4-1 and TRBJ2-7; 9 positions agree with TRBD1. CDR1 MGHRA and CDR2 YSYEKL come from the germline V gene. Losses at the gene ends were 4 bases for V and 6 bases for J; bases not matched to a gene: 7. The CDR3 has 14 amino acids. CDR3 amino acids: CASSPGTGSREQYF. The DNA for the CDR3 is TGCGCCAGCAGCCCCGGGACAGGGAGCCGCGAGCAGTACTTC.

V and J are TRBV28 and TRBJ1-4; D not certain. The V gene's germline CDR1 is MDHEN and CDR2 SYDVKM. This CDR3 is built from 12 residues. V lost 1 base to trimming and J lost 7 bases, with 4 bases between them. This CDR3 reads CASSLSAEKLFF. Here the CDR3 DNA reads TGTGCCAGCAGTTTATCGGCTGAAAAACTGTTTTTT.

DNA for the CDR3: TGTGCCAGCAGTTTACGGGACAGGGAGATTGACATTCAGTACTTC. It codes for CASSLRDREIDIQYF. The chain couples TRBV28 to TRBJ2-4; 9 bases are shared with TRBD1. With 2 bases clipped from V and 8 bases from J, the junction kept 7 bases outside the gene matches. Germline values: CDR1 MDHEN, CDR2 SYDVKM. This CDR3 is 15 amino acids long.

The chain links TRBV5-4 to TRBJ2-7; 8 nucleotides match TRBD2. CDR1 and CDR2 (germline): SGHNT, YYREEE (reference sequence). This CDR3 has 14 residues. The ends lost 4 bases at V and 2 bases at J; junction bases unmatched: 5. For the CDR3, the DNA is TGTGCCAGCAGCGCAACTAGCGGTACCTACGAGCAGTACTTC. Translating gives CASSATSGTYEQYF.

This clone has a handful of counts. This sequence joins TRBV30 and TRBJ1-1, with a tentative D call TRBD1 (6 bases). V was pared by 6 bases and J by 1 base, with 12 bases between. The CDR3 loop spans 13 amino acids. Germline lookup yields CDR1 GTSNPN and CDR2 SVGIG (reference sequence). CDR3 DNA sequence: TGTGCCTGCCAGGTAGGGGGGAACACTGAAGCTTTCTTT. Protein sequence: CACQVGGNTEAFF. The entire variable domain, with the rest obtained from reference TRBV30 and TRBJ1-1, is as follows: SQTIHQWPATLVQPVGSPLSLECTVEGTSNPNLYWYRQAAGRGLQLLFYSVGIGQISSEVPQNLSASRPQDRQFILSSKKLLLSDSGFYLCACQVGGNTEAFFGQGTRLTVV.

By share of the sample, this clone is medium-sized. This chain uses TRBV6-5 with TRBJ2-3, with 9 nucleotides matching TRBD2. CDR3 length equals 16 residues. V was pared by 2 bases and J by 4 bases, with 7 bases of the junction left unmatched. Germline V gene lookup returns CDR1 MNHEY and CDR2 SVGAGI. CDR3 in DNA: TGTGCCAGCAGTTACGGGCGGGGGGGCGGAGCAGATACGCAGTATTTT. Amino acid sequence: CASSYGRGGGADTQYF.

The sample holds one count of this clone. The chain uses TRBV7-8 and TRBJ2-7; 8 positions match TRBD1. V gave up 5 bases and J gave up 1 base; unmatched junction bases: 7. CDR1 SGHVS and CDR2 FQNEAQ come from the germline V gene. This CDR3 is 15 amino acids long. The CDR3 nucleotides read TGTGCCAGCAGCCCGAGGACAGGGCTGTCCTACGAGCAGTACTTC. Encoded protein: CASSPRTGLSYEQYF.

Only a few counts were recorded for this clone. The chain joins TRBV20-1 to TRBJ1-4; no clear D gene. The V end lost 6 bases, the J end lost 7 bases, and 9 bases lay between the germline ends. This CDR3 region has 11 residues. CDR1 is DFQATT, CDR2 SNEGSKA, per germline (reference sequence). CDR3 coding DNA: TGCAGTGCGGTATTACGTGAAAAACTGTTTTTT. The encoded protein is CSAVLREKLFF.

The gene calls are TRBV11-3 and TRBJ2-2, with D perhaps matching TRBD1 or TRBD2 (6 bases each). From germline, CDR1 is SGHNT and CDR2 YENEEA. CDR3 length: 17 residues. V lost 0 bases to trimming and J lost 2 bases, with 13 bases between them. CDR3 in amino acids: CASSLDTGGPNTGELFF. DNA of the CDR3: TGTGCCAGCAGCTTAGATACCGGGGGCCCAAACACCGGGGAGCTGTTTTTT.

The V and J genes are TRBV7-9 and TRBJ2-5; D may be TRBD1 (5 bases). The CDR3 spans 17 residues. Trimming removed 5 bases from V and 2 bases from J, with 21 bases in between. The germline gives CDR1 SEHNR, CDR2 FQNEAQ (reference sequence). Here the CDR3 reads CASSPLAGPEPQETQYF. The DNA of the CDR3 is TGTGCCAGCAGCCCCCTCGCAGGGCCCGAGCCTCAAGAGACCCAGTACTTC.

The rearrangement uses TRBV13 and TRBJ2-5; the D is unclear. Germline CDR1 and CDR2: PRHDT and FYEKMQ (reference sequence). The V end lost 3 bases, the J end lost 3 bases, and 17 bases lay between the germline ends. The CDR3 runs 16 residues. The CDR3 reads CASSFGLGNLEETQYF. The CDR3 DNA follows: TGTGCCAGCAGCTTTGGATTGGGAAACCTGGAAGAGACCCAGTACTTC.

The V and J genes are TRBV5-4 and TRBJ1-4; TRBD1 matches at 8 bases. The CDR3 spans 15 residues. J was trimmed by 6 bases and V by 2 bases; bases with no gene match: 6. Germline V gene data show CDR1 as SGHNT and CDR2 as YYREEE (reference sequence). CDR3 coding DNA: TGTGCCAGCAGCTTTATCGACAGGGGTGATGAAAAACTGTTTTTT. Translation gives CASSFIDRGDEKLFF.

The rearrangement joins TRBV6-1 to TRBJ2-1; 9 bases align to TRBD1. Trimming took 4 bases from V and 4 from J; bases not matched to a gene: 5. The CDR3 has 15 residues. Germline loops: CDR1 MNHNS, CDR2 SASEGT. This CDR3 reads CASSGWDRDYNEQFF. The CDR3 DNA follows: TGTGCCAGCAGTGGATGGGACAGGGATTACAATGAGCAGTTCTTC.

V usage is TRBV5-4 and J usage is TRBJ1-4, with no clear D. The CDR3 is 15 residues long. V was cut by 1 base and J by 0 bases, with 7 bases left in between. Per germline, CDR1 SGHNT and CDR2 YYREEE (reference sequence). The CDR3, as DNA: TGTGCCAGCAGCTTGACCGGGACAACTAATGAAAAACTGTTTTTT. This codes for CASSLTGTTNEKLFF.

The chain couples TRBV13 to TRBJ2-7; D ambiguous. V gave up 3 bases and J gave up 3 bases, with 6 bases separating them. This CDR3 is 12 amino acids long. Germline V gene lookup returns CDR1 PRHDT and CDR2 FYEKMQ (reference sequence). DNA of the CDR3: TGTGCCAGCAGCTTGGAAGGCTACGAGCAGTACTTC. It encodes CASSLEGYEQYF.

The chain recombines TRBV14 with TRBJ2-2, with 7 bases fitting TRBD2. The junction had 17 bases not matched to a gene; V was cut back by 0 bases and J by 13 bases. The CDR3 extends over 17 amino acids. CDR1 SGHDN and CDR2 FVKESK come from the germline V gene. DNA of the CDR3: TGTGCCAGCAGCCAAGAGTCCGGGACTACCTTCATGGAGCGGCTGTTTTTT. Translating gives CASSQESGTTFMERLFF.